This T cell receptor beta chain was obtained from a study of T cells in Graves' hyperthyroidism and ophthalmopathy. General study results and limits: Model predictions of ophthalmopathy came a median around 6.5 months before onset.

No ophthalmopathy progression within 18 months constituted stable Graves' hyperthyroidism. PBMCs were obtained from 7.5 to 10 ml fresh peripheral blood. Concerning this clonotype itself: Its cognate antigen is unknown.

Amplification targeted TCR beta CDR3 regions from RNA transcripts. Initially, a first-round RT-PCR of the TCR CDR3 employed the HTBI primer set. TCRdb re-called the multiplex PCR reads with MiXCR, one entry per CDR3 protein. The sample includes hundreds of thousands of distinct CDR3 sequences, roughly 15% of them seen just once. J lost 7 bases, V lost 3 bases, and 4 bases had no gene match. The CDR3 has 13 amino acids. The germline gives CDR1 ENHRY, CDR2 SYGVKD. This chain links TRBV10-3 with TRBJ1-1, with 8 bases lining up with TRBD1. The sequence derives from a woman between 18 and 30 years old with Graves' hyperthyroidism. Source material: blood. The CDR3 bases are TGTGCCATCAGTGACCAGGGGGCCGTTGAAGCTTTCTTT. Its protein is CAISDQGAVEAFF.